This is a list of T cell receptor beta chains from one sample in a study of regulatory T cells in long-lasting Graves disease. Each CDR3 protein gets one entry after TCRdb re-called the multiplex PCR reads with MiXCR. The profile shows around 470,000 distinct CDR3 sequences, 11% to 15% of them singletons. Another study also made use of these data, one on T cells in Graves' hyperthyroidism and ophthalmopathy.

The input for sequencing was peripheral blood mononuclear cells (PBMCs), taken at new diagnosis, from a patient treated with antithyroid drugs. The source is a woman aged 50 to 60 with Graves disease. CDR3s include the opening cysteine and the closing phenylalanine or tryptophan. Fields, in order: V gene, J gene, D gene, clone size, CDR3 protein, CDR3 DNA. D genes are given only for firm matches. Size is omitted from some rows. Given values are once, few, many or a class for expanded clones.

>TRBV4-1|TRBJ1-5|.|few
CASSHTPGKGGRSRNQPQHF
TGTGCCAGCAGCCACACACCGGGAAAGGGGGGGCGTAGTCGCAATCAGCCCCAGCATTTT
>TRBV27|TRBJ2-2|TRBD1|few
CASRRTGTANTGELFF
TGTGCCAGCAGAAGAACTGGGACAGCGAACACCGGGGAGCTGTTTTTT
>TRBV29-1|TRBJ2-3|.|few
CSAGHRDRRAGGADTQYF
TGCAGCGCGGGCCACCGGGACAGACGGGCAGGGGGGGCAGATACGCAGTATTTT
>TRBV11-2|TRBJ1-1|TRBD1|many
CASSFSEQDRGRWTTEAFF
TGTGCCAGCAGCTTCTCGGAACAGGACAGGGGGCGTTGGACCACTGAAGCTTTCTTT
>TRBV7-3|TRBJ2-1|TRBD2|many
CASSLTFGTAGALPYNEQFF
TGTGCCAGCAGCTTAACGTTCGGGACTGCGGGAGCTCTCCCCTACAATGAGCAGTTCTTC
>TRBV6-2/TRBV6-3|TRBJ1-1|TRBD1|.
CASSYYFRGQGTEAFF
TGTGCCAGCAGTTACTACTTTAGGGGGCAGGGCACTGAAGCTTTCTTT
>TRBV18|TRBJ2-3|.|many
CASSPPSGSTDTQYF
TGTGCCAGCTCACCACCGTCGGGCAGCACAGATACGCAGTATTTT
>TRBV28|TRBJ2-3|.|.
CASSFIHTDTQYF
TGTGCCAGCAGCTTCATCCACACAGATACGCAGTATTTT
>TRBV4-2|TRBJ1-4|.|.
CASSQVNRVAGEKLFF
TGTGCCAGCAGCCAAGTAAACAGGGTCGCGGGAGAAAAACTGTTTTTT
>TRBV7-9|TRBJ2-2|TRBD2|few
CASRNPSGITGELFF
TGTGCCAGCAGGAACCCTAGCGGGATTACCGGGGAGCTGTTTTTT
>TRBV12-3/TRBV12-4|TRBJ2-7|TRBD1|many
CASSLAIPRTGHEQYF
TGTGCCAGCAGTTTAGCTATCCCCCGGACAGGGCACGAGCAGTACTTC
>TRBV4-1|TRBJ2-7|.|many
CASSQVVQGPFSYEQYF
TGCGCCAGCAGCCAAGTCGTACAGGGACCTTTCTCCTACGAGCAGTACTTC
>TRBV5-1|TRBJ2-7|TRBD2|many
CASSAGTSGTEEYF
TGCGCCAGCAGCGCCGGGACTAGCGGGACCGAGGAGTACTTC
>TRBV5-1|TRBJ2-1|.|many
CASSRTGGAYNEQFF
TGCGCCAGCAGCCGGACCGGGGGCGCGTACAATGAGCAGTTCTTC
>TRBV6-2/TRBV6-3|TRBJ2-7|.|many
CASWEQVTPYEQYF
TGTGCCAGCTGGGAACAGGTGACCCCCTACGAGCAGTACTTC
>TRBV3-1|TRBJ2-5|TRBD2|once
CASSQDRARGGLQETQYF
TGTGCCAGCAGCCAAGATAGGGCCCGGGGAGGGCTCCAAGAGACCCAGTACTTC
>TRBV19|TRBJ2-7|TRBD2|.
CASSRAGSGRYEQYF
TGTGCCAGTAGTAGGGCCGGTAGCGGGAGGTACGAGCAGTACTTC
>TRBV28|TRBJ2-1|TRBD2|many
CASGSGNYNEQFF
TGTGCCAGCGGAAGCGGGAACTACAATGAGCAGTTCTTC
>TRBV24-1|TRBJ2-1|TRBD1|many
CATSGSGGQGAYNEQFF
TGTGCCACCAGTGGGTCGGGGGGACAGGGGGCCTACAATGAGCAGTTCTTC
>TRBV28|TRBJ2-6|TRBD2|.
CASSPGTSGRSGANVLTF
TGTGCCAGCAGTCCGGGGACTAGCGGGAGGTCTGGGGCCAACGTCCTGACTTTC
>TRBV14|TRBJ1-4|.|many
CASSQELGSWEKLFF
TGTGCCAGCAGCCAGGAGTTGGGGAGCTGGGAAAAACTGTTTTTT
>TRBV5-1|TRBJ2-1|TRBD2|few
CASSINRLAVYEQFF
TGCGCCAGCAGCATAAACAGACTAGCTGTATATGAGCAGTTCTTC
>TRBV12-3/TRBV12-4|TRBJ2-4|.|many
CASTKTEAIQYF
TGTGCCAGCACCAAGACAGAGGCTATTCAGTACTTC
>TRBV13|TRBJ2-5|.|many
CASSWGDMGTQETQYF
TGTGCCAGCAGCTGGGGGGATATGGGGACCCAAGAGACCCAGTACTTC
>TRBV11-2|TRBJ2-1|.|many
CASSLGTRDNEQFF
TGTGCCAGCAGCTTAGGGACAAGAGATAATGAGCAGTTCTTC
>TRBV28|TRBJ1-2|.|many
CASLTENYGYTF
TGTGCCAGCCTAACAGAGAACTATGGCTACACCTTC
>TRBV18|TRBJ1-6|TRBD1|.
CASSRTGNNSPLHF
TGTGCCAGCTCAAGGACAGGGAATAATTCACCCCTCCACTTT
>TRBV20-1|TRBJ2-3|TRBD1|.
CSATGQGPDTQYF
TGCAGTGCAACCGGACAGGGTCCAGATACGCAGTATTTT
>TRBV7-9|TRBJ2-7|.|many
CASSSLYTYEQYF
TGTGCCAGCAGCTCATTATATACCTACGAGCAGTACTTC
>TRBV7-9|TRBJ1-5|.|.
CASSLVRDYSNQPQHF
TGTGCCAGCAGCTTAGTACGGGATTATAGCAATCAGCCCCAGCATTTT
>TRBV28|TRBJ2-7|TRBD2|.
CASLTSGTYEQYF
TGTGCCAGCCTGACTAGCGGCACCTACGAGCAGTACTTC